A selection of T cell receptor beta chains follows, all from one sample in a study of blood T cell repertoires in COVID-19. Here immunoSEQ multiplex PCR was the method, and the copy in TCRdb shows in-frame clones only, minus some. The sample lists fewer than 250,000 clones, around 88% occurring once. The sequenced sample was peripheral blood. The origin of the receptors is a man aged 45-65 years with active or convalescent COVID-19. Both conserved end residues are part of each CDR3. A D gene is named only where the DNA matches it firmly. Clone size is not always given. Where it is, it says once, few, many or a class for expanded clones.

>.|TRBD2|TRBJ2-7|TRBV5-4
TGTGCCAGCAGCTTTGCGGGGGGGAACTACGAGCAGTACTTC
CASSFAGGNYEQYF
>.|TRBD1|TRBJ2-1|TRBV9
TGTGCCAGCAGCGTGACAGGGGGCTTTGGTGAGCAGTTCTTC
CASSVTGGFGEQFF
>.|TRBD1|TRBJ2-2|TRBV4-1
TGCGCCAGCAGCCAGTTTACAGGGGGGAACACCGGGGAGCTGTTTTTT
CASSQFTGGNTGELFF
>once|.|TRBJ2-2|TRBV9
TGTGCCAGCAGCCAGAGCTGGAGGGGGAACACCGGGGAGCTGTTTTTT
CASSQSWRGNTGELFF
>.|.|TRBJ2-7|TRBV2
TGTGCCAGCAGGACAGCGAGCTCCTACGAGCAGTACTTC
CASRTASSYEQYF
>.|.|TRBJ1-1|TRBV29-1
TGCAGCGTTGAGACAGGAGAAGCTTTCTTT
CSVETGEAFF
>.|TRBD1|TRBJ2-3|TRBV7-6
TGTGCCAGCAGCTCTAGAGGGGGTTGGGGGACAGGGCGCACAGATACGCAGTATTTT
CASSSRGGWGTGRTDTQYF
>.|TRBD2|TRBJ2-7|TRBV18
TGTGCCAGCTCACCCAGCGGGAGTAACGAGCAGTACTTC
CASSPSGSNEQYF
>.|.|TRBJ1-2|TRBV3-1/TRBV3-2
TGTGCCAGCAGCCAAGTGGTCGGCAGGGGCTCTGGCTACACCTTC
CASSQVVGRGSGYTF
>.|TRBD1|TRBJ1-1|TRBV10-3
TGTGCCATCAGTGAGAACCCCTGGACAGGCATGAACACTGAAGCTTTCTTT
CAISENPWTGMNTEAFF
>.|TRBD1|TRBJ1-1|TRBV11-2
TGTGCCAGCAGCTTAGGGGGGACAGGTCAGAACACTGAAGCTTTCTTT
CASSLGGTGQNTEAFF
>.|.|TRBJ1-1|TRBV19
TGTGCCAGTAGTATAGATCTGGGAGGGATTGCTGAAGCTTTCTTT
CASSIDLGGIAEAFF
>.|TRBD1|TRBJ2-7|TRBV5-5
TGTGCCAGCAGCTTGGAACAGGGGACCAGGGAGCAGTACTTC
CASSLEQGTREQYF
>.|TRBD1|TRBJ1-4|TRBV28
TGTGCCAGCAGCTTATTGAGACAGACAGGGCAGGGAAAACTGTTTTTT
CASSLLRQTGQGKLFF
>.|.|TRBJ1-4|TRBV7-2
TGTGCCAGCAGCTGGGGGGGAGCTAATGAAAAACTGTTTTTT
CASSWGGANEKLFF
>few|.|TRBJ2-2|TRBV18
TGTGCCAGCTCACCACCCCGGAGGTTAGGCACCGGGGAGCTGTTTTTT
CASSPPRRLGTGELFF
>.|TRBD1|TRBJ2-7|TRBV6-5
TGTGCCAGCAGGGACACAGGGGGCAAGTTCTACGAGCAGTACTTC
CASRDTGGKFYEQYF
>.|.|TRBJ2-1|TRBV7-9
TGTGCCAGCAGCTTCTACGACACGGATGAGCAGTTCTTC
CASSFYDTDEQFF
>.|.|TRBJ1-4|TRBV4-1
TGCGCCAGCAGCCAAGACCATCACCTCATGAGGGCTGAAAAACTGTTTTTT
CASSQDHHLMRAEKLFF
>once|.|TRBJ2-7|TRBV28
TGTGCCAGCAGTTTGACAGAATCCTACGAGCAGTACTTC
CASSLTESYEQYF
>.|TRBD1|TRBJ1-4|TRBV5-1
TGCGCCAGCAGCTCGACAGGGTTAAATGAAAAACTGTTTTTT
CASSSTGLNEKLFF
>.|.|TRBJ2-7|TRBV6-5
TGTGCCAGCAGTCGGGGTACGGTCCACGAGCAGTACTTC
CASSRGTVHEQYF
>once|.|TRBJ1-4|TRBV28
TGTGCCAGCAGTCAGACACCAACTAATGAAAAACTGTTTTTT
CASSQTPTNEKLFF
>.|.|TRBJ2-5|TRBV5-1
TGCGCCAGCAGCTTGGCCGGGCAGGGTGAGACCCAGTACTTC
CASSLAGQGETQYF
>.|.|TRBJ2-7|TRBV18
TGTGCCAGCTCACCATCTGTTCGAGCAGGGCTCTACGAGCAGTACTTC
CASSPSVRAGLYEQYF
>.|.|TRBJ2-5|TRBV24-1
TGTGCCACGTCCCCCGGAGGGGTCTCTCGGCAAGAGACCCAGTACTTC
CATSPGGVSRQETQYF
>.|.|TRBJ2-5|TRBV5-4
TGTGCCAGCAGTTTCGGTGGGGGGGGCCGGGAGACCCAGTACTTC
CASSFGGGGRETQYF
>once|.|TRBJ2-5|TRBV18
TGTGCCAGCTCACCACAGGTGACTCAAGAGACCCAGTACTTC
CASSPQVTQETQYF
>.|.|TRBJ2-5|TRBV20-1
TGCAGTGCTAGTGTCACAGTTCTACAAGAGACCCAGTACTTC
CSASVTVLQETQYF
>.|TRBD1|TRBJ1-2|TRBV6-5
TGTGCCAGCAGTTCCGATACAGGGGCAAATGGCTACACCTTC
CASSSDTGANGYTF
>.|.|TRBJ1-6|TRBV30
TGTGCCTGGAGTATATCAGGGGATTCACCCCTCCACTTT
CAWSISGDSPLHF